This is a list of T cell receptor beta chains from one sample in a study of blood T cell repertoires in COVID-19. Using immunoSEQ multiplex PCR, the repertoire was profiled, and TCRdb retains in-frame clones only, with some absent. The profile shows 300,000 or so clones, around 87% of them singletons. Material: peripheral blood. The receptors derive from a woman aged 40-49 years who had recovered from COVID-19. Both conserved end residues are part of each CDR3. A D gene is named only where the DNA matches it firmly. For some rows the clone size is stated as once, few or many, or as a class when expanded; others skip it.

TGTGCCAGCAGCTTGATAACCGGGGAGCTGTTTTTT CASSLITGELFF TRBJ2-2 - - TRBV5-4
TGTGCCAGCAGCAGGAGCCTAGCGGGGGGGCAGTCCAAAAACATTCAGTACTTC CASSRSLAGGQSKNIQYF TRBJ2-4 TRBD2 - TRBV7-6
TGTGCCAGCAGCCTCGGAGGGTATTATGGCTACACCTTC CASSLGGYYGYTF TRBJ1-2 - - TRBV9
TGTGCCAGCAGCTTCCGACAGGGGGAAAATCAGCCCCAGCATTTT CASSFRQGENQPQHF TRBJ1-5 TRBD1 - TRBV11-2
TGTGCCAGCAGGCTACTAGCGGGGGCGAACAATGAGCAGTTCTTC CASRLLAGANNEQFF TRBJ2-1 TRBD2 - TRBV2
TGTGCCAGCAGCGACGGACAGGCCTCGAATCAGCCCCAGCATTTT CASSDGQASNQPQHF TRBJ1-5 TRBD1 - TRBV9
TGTGCCAGCAGCCAGGAGGGTCGGCATCAGCCCCAGCATTTT CASSQEGRHQPQHF TRBJ1-5 - once TRBV3-1/TRBV3-2
TGTGCCAGCAGCTTGTCGGGTGAAGCTTTCTTT CASSLSGEAFF TRBJ1-1 - - TRBV7-9
TGTGCCAGCAGCTTGGAAGGTGGCAGGGGCAGCACAGATACGCAGTATTTT CASSLEGGRGSTDTQYF TRBJ2-3 - - TRBV5-4
TGTGCCAGCAGCTTAGCGCTCATGGGGCACCTCACAGATACGCAGTATTTT CASSLALMGHLTDTQYF TRBJ2-3 - once TRBV7-2
TGTGCCAGCAGTTACTCGACTGGGGGCTATACGCAGTATTTT CASSYSTGGYTQYF TRBJ2-3 - - TRBV6-5
TGTGCCAGTACCCCAGGCGAGGGTCCAACCTACGAGCAGTACTTC CASTPGEGPTYEQYF TRBJ2-7 - - TRBV19
TGCGCCAGCAGAGGAGGACAGGGGGCCAGCAGCTCCTATAATTCACCCCTCCACTTT CASRGGQGASSSYNSPLHF TRBJ1-6 TRBD1 - TRBV5-1
TGTGCCAGCAGCGTAGACCAATGGGATGGGGGCTACTATGGCTACACCTTC CASSVDQWDGGYYGYTF TRBJ1-2 - - TRBV9
TGTGCCAGCACCGGACAGGGCTGGAAGAACACTGAAGCTTTCTTT CASTGQGWKNTEAFF TRBJ1-1 TRBD1 - TRBV27
TGTGCCAGCAGCTTAATCAGGGGAAGGAGGAACACTGAAGCTTTCTTT CASSLIRGRRNTEAFF TRBJ1-1 - - TRBV7-8
TGTGCCAGCAGTATCGACAGGGAGATGCGTGGAGCTTTCTTT CASSIDREMRGAFF TRBJ1-1 TRBD1 - TRBV5-4
TGTGCCAGCAGTTTCCCCGGGACAGGGAATCAGCCCCAGCATTTT CASSFPGTGNQPQHF TRBJ1-5 TRBD1 - TRBV28
TGTGCCACCAGCAGAGATACGGGGAAAGAGACCCAGTACTTC CATSRDTGKETQYF TRBJ2-5 - - TRBV15
TGCGCCAGCGGTGGGGCTTGGGTTAGCTCCTACAATGAGCAGTTCTTC CASGGAWVSSYNEQFF TRBJ2-1 - - TRBV5-1
TGCAGTGCTAGTGAACCGGGCCAAGAGACCCAGTACTTC CSASEPGQETQYF TRBJ2-5 - - TRBV20-1
TGTGCCATCAAGGGACAGTATAATGAAAAACTGTTTTTT CAIKGQYNEKLFF TRBJ1-4 TRBD1 - TRBV10-3
TGTGCCATCAGCGGGACAGGCACAAGCTCTGGAAACACCATATATTTT CAISGTGTSSGNTIYF TRBJ1-3 TRBD1 - TRBV10-3
TGTGCCAGCAGTTGGAACAGGGAGGGATCCTACAATGAGCAGTTCTTC CASSWNREGSYNEQFF TRBJ2-1 - - TRBV6-2/TRBV6-3
TGTGCCAGCGGAGGGTGGATCATAGGGGAGCAGTTCTTC CASGGWIIGEQFF TRBJ2-1 - - TRBV6-5
TGTGCCAGCAGTTACCGGGGACAGAGAAACACTGAAGCTTTCTTT CASSYRGQRNTEAFF TRBJ1-1 TRBD1 - TRBV6-5
TGTGCCAGCAGCGGGGGACAGGTGAGCTCCTACGAGCAGTACTTC CASSGGQVSSYEQYF TRBJ2-7 TRBD1 - TRBV3-1/TRBV3-2
TGTGCCAGCAGCTTACAGGCTAACTATGGCTACACCTTC CASSLQANYGYTF TRBJ1-2 - - TRBV7-2
TGTGCCAGCAGCAAGCGGGGGCCGGGCGAGCAGTACTTC CASSKRGPGEQYF TRBJ2-7 TRBD2 - TRBV12-3/TRBV12-4
TGTGCCAGTAGTAGTATGGGCCAGAACACTGAAGCTTTCTTT CASSSMGQNTEAFF TRBJ1-1 - - TRBV19
TGCAGCGCCCTCCTTGGTAGGGAGGAAGCTTTCTTT CSALLGREEAFF TRBJ1-1 - - TRBV29-1
TGTGCCAGCAGCCCCCGACAGTCCCTATGGGAGACCCAGTACTTC CASSPRQSLWETQYF TRBJ2-5 - - TRBV9
TGTGCCAGCAGTTTGAACAGATACAACTATGGCTACACCTTC CASSLNRYNYGYTF TRBJ1-2 - - TRBV6-2/TRBV6-3
TGTGCCAGCAGCTTGGGCCCGGGACTAGCGGGGGGAGTAAAAGAGACCCAGTACTTC CASSLGPGLAGGVKETQYF TRBJ2-5 TRBD2 - TRBV5-4
TGCGCCAGCAGCCAAGTAGTGACACCTAGCAATCAGCCCCAGCATTTT CASSQVVTPSNQPQHF TRBJ1-5 - once TRBV4-3
TGTGCCAGCTCTTACAGGGCGCTTGGCACTGAAGCTTTCTTT CASSYRALGTEAFF TRBJ1-1 - - TRBV28
TGTGCCAGCAGCCCCAGTCGCCACCACCTCTACGAGCAGTACTTC CASSPSRHHLYEQYF TRBJ2-7 - - TRBV6-5
TGTGCCAGCAGTCTGGGGGGGCCCGAATACAATGAGCAGTTCTTC CASSLGGPEYNEQFF TRBJ2-1 - - TRBV27
TGTGCCAGCAGCTTGGGCAGGGGAAAGTCCCTTGAAGCTTTCTTT CASSLGRGKSLEAFF TRBJ1-1 - - TRBV5-4
TGTGCCAGTAGTATGGGCAGGGCGAACACTGAAGCTTTCTTT CASSMGRANTEAFF TRBJ1-1 - once TRBV19
TGCGCCAGCACCGGGACAGGGAACACCGGGGAGCTGTTTTTT CASTGTGNTGELFF TRBJ2-2 TRBD1 - TRBV5-1
TGTGCCAGCAGCCAAGAATGGGACAGGGGCTATGGCTACACCTTC CASSQEWDRGYGYTF TRBJ1-2 TRBD1 - TRBV4-2
TGTGCCAGCAGCTCAAGGACAGGGGGGATTAAAGAGACCCAGTACTTC CASSSRTGGIKETQYF TRBJ2-5 TRBD1 - TRBV5-6
TGTGCCAGTAGTGTAACAGGGGGCGGCGAGCAGTACTTC CASSVTGGGEQYF TRBJ2-7 TRBD1 - TRBV19
TGTGCCAGCAGTGAAGGATGGACAGGGGGCGACGAGCAGTACTTC CASSEGWTGGDEQYF TRBJ2-7 TRBD1 - TRBV6-1
TGCGCCAGCACCCCAGGGAACTATGGCTACACCTTC CASTPGNYGYTF TRBJ1-2 - - TRBV10-2
TGCGCCAGCAGCTTGGATGCCGAGGCAGAAAAACTGTTTTTT CASSLDAEAEKLFF TRBJ1-4 - - TRBV5-1
TGTGCCACCAGCAGAGATCTGGGGGCCTCTGGAAACACCATATATTTT CATSRDLGASGNTIYF TRBJ1-3 - - TRBV15